The 31 T cell receptor beta chains below come from one sample, sequenced in a study of blood T cell repertoires in COVID-19. TCRdb's table, derived via immunoSEQ multiplex PCR, lists solely in-frame clones and lacks some. The sample yields 160,000 or so clones, over 75% seen once. The sequencing input was PBMCs or T cells enriched from blood (not recorded which). Source of these receptors: a human donor with acute COVID-19. The donor label of this sample is uncertain.

V is TRBV2 and J is TRBJ2-3; 12 nucleotides line up with TRBD2. The length of the CDR3 is 18 residues. The germline CDR1 and CDR2 sequences are SNHLY and FYNNEI. Germline trimming cut 6 bases from V and 6 bases from J; bases unmatched to any gene: 16. As DNA, the CDR3 is TGTGCCAGCAGCGACCCCCTTCGCCTAGCGGGGGGGCACGATACGCAGTATTTT. Its translation is CASSDPLRLAGGHDTQYF. Using reference TRBV2 and TRBJ2-3 for the parts outside the CDR3, the full variable domain is EPEVTQTPSHQVTQMGQEVILRCVPISNHLYFYWYRQILGQKVEFLVSFYNNEISEKSEIFDDQFSVERPDGSNFTLKIRSTKLEDSAMYFCASSDPLRLAGGHDTQYFGPGTRLTVL.

The chain combines TRBV3-1 (or the pseudogene TRBV3-2) with TRBJ1-2; a possible D gene is TRBD1 (6 bases). The CDR3 has 14 amino acids. Germline loops: CDR1 LGHDT, CDR2 YNNKEL (reference sequence). V shed 0 bases and J shed 4 bases, with 9 bases lying between them. CDR3 region: CASSQDTGSYGYTF. In DNA form, the CDR3 reads TGTGCCAGCAGCCAAGACACAGGGTCCTATGGCTACACCTTC.

The chain uses TRBV4-3 and TRBJ2-7, with 7 bases matching TRBD1. Germline trimming cut 0 bases from V and 1 base from J; bases unmatched to any gene: 6. The CDR3 contains 16 residues. Germline V CDR1 and CDR2: LGHNA, YSLEER. Written as DNA, the CDR3 is TGCGCCAGCAGCCAAGATGCGGGCAGGGGGTCCTACGAGCAGTACTTC. It is translated as CASSQDAGRGSYEQYF.

The chain combines TRBV18 with TRBJ2-3; D may be TRBD2 (6 bases). The V end lost 6 bases, the J end lost 6 bases, and 13 bases lay between the germline ends. Germline CDR1 KGHSH, CDR2 LQKENI. The CDR3 has 13 amino acids. The CDR3 nucleotides are TGTGCCAGCTCCCCCACACGGGGGGATACGCAGTATTTT. It yields the protein CASSPTRGDTQYF.

This chain uses TRBV5-1 with TRBJ2-3; 7 bases agree with TRBD1. Germline V gene lookup returns CDR1 SGHRS and CDR2 YFSETQ. V was pared by 4 bases and J by 2 bases, with 4 bases of the junction left unmatched. This CDR3 comprises 14 residues. The CDR3 spells CASSGGQDTDTQYF. The CDR3 nucleotides read TGCGCCAGCAGCGGTGGACAGGACACAGATACGCAGTATTTT.

The V gene is TRBV14, the J gene TRBJ1-1, with TRBD1 identical over 7 bases. The J segment lost 6 bases and the V segment lost 4 bases, leaving 5 bases of the junction unmatched. The CDR3 sequence is 13 residues long. Germline CDR1 SGHDN, CDR2 FVKESK. The CDR3 region has the DNA TGTGCCAGCAGCCTTCTACAGGGGTCTGAAGCTTTCTTT. It yields the protein CASSLLQGSEAFF.

The gene calls are TRBV19 and TRBJ1-6; weak D call: TRBD1 (6 bases). The ends were cut back, 5 bases at V and 7 bases at J, with 15 bases in the middle. CDR1 is LNHDA, CDR2 SQIVND, per germline (reference sequence). CDR3 length: 15 residues. The CDR3: CASSLGALGNSPLHF. The CDR3 DNA reads TGTGCCAGTAGTCTGGGGGCTTTGGGGAATTCACCCCTCCACTTT.

V gene TRBV29-1 combines with J gene TRBJ2-1; a possible D gene is TRBD2 (5 bases). The CDR3 totals 11 residues. V lost 6 bases, J lost 9 bases, and 12 bases lay in between. The germline gives CDR1 SQVTM, CDR2 ANQGSEA. The CDR3 region has the DNA TGCAGCGTCAAGGAGGTGGCTGAGCAGTTCTTC. Protein sequence: CSVKEVAEQFF.

This clone was observed a few times. This rearrangement joins TRBV25-1 to TRBJ1-2; a weak D match, TRBD1 (5 bases). The V gene lost 0 bases and the J gene lost 5 bases, with 13 bases spanning the gap. In germline, CDR1 is MGHDK, CDR2 SYGVNS. CDR3 length: 15 residues. The CDR3 protein is CASSEYGGEVYGYTF. The CDR3 DNA reads as TGTGCCAGCAGTGAATATGGGGGGGAGGTTTATGGCTACACCTTC.

This chain joins TRBV5-1 and TRBJ2-7; D call uncertain. Germline V gene data show CDR1 as SGHRS and CDR2 as YFSETQ. CDR3 length: 14 residues. V was pared by 0 bases and J by 2 bases, with 9 bases between. The CDR3 region is CASSLGFSTYEQYF. CDR3 sequence (DNA): TGCGCCAGCAGCTTGGGGTTTAGCACCTACGAGCAGTACTTC.

This sequence joins TRBV3-1 (or the pseudogene TRBV3-2) and TRBJ2-3; 7 nucleotides match TRBD2. Germline V gene data show CDR1 as LGHDT and CDR2 as YNNKEL (reference sequence). The CDR3 loop spans 15 amino acids. V shed 4 bases and J 3 bases; nucleotides not matched to a gene: 7. The CDR3 is CASSRSGAGTDTQYF. As DNA, the CDR3 is TGTGCCAGCAGCCGAAGCGGGGCGGGGACAGATACGCAGTATTTT.

The chain carries TRBV5-1 and TRBJ2-1; 7 nucleotides align to TRBD2. CDR3 length: 14 residues. Trimming cost V 2 bases and J 4 bases; bases outside gene matches: 3. CDR1 is SGHRS, CDR2 YFSETQ, per germline. As DNA, the CDR3 is TGCGCCAGCAGCTTACGGGAGGAGTACAATGAGCAGTTCTTC. It specifies CASSLREEYNEQFF.

The rearrangement links TRBV19 to TRBJ1-5, with a tentative D call TRBD1 (5 bases). V shed 5 bases and J shed 4 bases, with 18 bases lying between them. From germline, CDR1 is LNHDA and CDR2 SQIVND (reference sequence). CDR3 size: 16 residues. The CDR3 sequence: CASSLGPGLINQPQHF. Here the CDR3 DNA reads TGTGCCAGTAGTTTAGGACCGGGACTGATAAATCAGCCCCAGCATTTT.

This clone was observed a few times. The V gene is TRBV6-5, the J gene TRBJ1-6, with 9 bases lining up with TRBD1. This CDR3 has 13 amino acids. Trimming took 7 bases from V and 10 from J; bases not matched to a gene: 5. Germline CDR1 is MNHEY and CDR2 is SVGAGI. The CDR3 region has the DNA TGTGCCAGCACCCAGACAGGGGGATCACCCCTCCACTTT. Protein: CASTQTGGSPLHF.

CDR3 sequence reads: CASSLGDRGLFNQPQHF. The CDR3 region has the DNA TGTGCCAGCAGTCTTGGGGACAGGGGGCTGTTTAATCAGCCCCAGCATTTT. This chain joins TRBV2 and TRBJ1-5; TRBD1 matches at 12 bases. Germline trimming cut 5 bases from V and 4 bases from J; bases unmatched to any gene: 9. The CDR3 covers 17 residues. Germline V CDR1 and CDR2: SNHLY, FYNNEI.

The DNA of the CDR3 is TGTGCCAGCAGCCGGCAGGCCTCCACCGGGGAGCTGTTTTTT. Encoded protein: CASSRQASTGELFF. The chain carries TRBV7-3 and TRBJ2-2; no clear D gene. The V gene's germline CDR1 is SGHTA and CDR2 FQGTGA. V lost 5 bases and J 4 bases, leaving 11 bases between the germline ends. This CDR3 contains 14 residues.

The chain links TRBV2 to TRBJ2-7, with unresolved D. The CDR3 is 14 residues long. Deletions cut 2 bases from V and 0 bases from J, with 8 bases between. Germline V gene lookup returns CDR1 SNHLY and CDR2 FYNNEI. The CDR3 is CASSEQKISYEQYF. DNA for the CDR3: TGTGCCAGCAGTGAACAGAAGATCTCCTACGAGCAGTACTTC.

The CDR3 region is CASSAPGQGEDEQFF. For the CDR3, the DNA is TGCGCCAGCAGCGCTCCGGGACAGGGAGAGGATGAGCAGTTCTTC. V is TRBV5-1 and J is TRBJ2-1; 9 nucleotides align to TRBD1. Germline V CDR1 and CDR2: SGHRS, YFSETQ. The CDR3 is 15 amino acids. V dropped 4 bases and J dropped 8; count of bases not matched to a gene: 10.

The chain recombines TRBV10-3 with TRBJ2-2, with 10 bases lining up with TRBD1. Trimming removed 3 bases from V and 6 bases from J; junction bases left unmatched: 7. The germline V gene has CDR1 ENHRY and CDR2 SYGVKD. The CDR3 extends over 16 amino acids. CDR3 bases: TGTGCCATCAGTGAAAAGGGACAGGGGTATCCCGGGGAGCTGTTTTTT. Protein sequence: CAISEKGQGYPGELFF.

The chain carries TRBV7-9 and TRBJ1-4; 8 nucleotides align to TRBD1. CDR3 length: 16 residues. In germline, CDR1 is SEHNR, CDR2 FQNEAQ (reference sequence). V was pared by 5 bases and J by 5 bases, with 10 bases of the junction left unmatched. The CDR3 protein is CASSPTGTGGNEKLFF. The CDR3, as DNA: TGTGCCAGCAGCCCCACCGGGACAGGAGGCAATGAAAAACTGTTTTTT.

The rearrangement joins TRBV7-9 to TRBJ2-1; tentatively, D is TRBD2 (6 bases). Trimming removed 1 base from V and 1 base from J, with 17 bases in between. CDR1 SEHNR and CDR2 FQNEAQ come from the germline V gene (reference sequence). CDR3 size: 18 residues. The CDR3 nucleotides are TGTGCCAGCAGCTTAGAGTTAGGAGGGGACGGGTCCTACAATGAGCAGTTCTTC. It specifies CASSLELGGDGSYNEQFF.

The rearrangement uses TRBV27 and TRBJ1-2; D unresolved. The CDR3 covers 15 residues. CDR1 is MNHEY, CDR2 SMNVEV, per germline (reference sequence). Trimming took off 1 base at V and 2 bases at J, with 11 bases between the two ends. This CDR3 is CASSLYPRGNYGYTF. The CDR3, as DNA: TGTGCCAGCAGTTTATACCCGAGAGGGAACTATGGCTACACCTTC.

V usage is TRBV30 and J usage is TRBJ2-3, with TRBD2 matching 8 bases. Germline loops: CDR1 GTSNPN, CDR2 SVGIG (reference sequence). The V and J ends lost 4 bases and 3 bases, in that order; junction bases with no gene match: 6. The CDR3 sequence is 14 residues long. CDR3 in amino acids: CAWKGGGSTDTQYF. The CDR3 bases are TGTGCCTGGAAAGGCGGGGGGAGTACAGATACGCAGTATTTT.

The chain links TRBV10-3 to TRBJ1-3; D gene uncertain. CDR1 and CDR2 (germline): ENHRY, SYGVKD. The ends were cut back, 0 bases at V and 0 bases at J, with 3 bases in the middle. The CDR3 runs 14 residues. The CDR3 sequence: CAISESHSGNTIYF. The CDR3 nucleotides are TGTGCCATCAGTGAGTCCCACTCTGGAAACACCATATATTTT.

The genes are TRBV6-5 and TRBJ1-2, with D uncertain. Germline CDR1 MNHEY, CDR2 SVGAGI. V lost 2 bases, J lost 6 bases, and 13 bases lay in between. The CDR3 is made up of 14 amino acids. CDR3 sequence: CASSYTPGGHGYTF. The CDR3 DNA reads as TGTGCCAGCAGTTACACCCCGGGAGGCCATGGCTACACCTTC.

The chain joins TRBV10-2 to TRBJ2-1; 7 nucleotides align to TRBD2. This CDR3 region has 14 residues. The germline V gene has CDR1 WSHSY and CDR2 SAAADI. After removal of 5 bases from V and 4 bases from J, the junction contained 5 bases not matched to a gene. CDR3 residues: CASSSGGSYNEQFF. Here the CDR3 DNA reads TGCGCCAGCAGTTCCGGGGGGTCGTACAATGAGCAGTTCTTC.

The J gene is TRBJ1-4, the V gene TRBV6-5; tentatively, D is TRBD1 (6 bases). CDR1 is MNHEY, CDR2 SVGAGI, per germline. This CDR3 is built from 15 residues. The V and J ends lost 6 bases and 6 bases respectively, with 17 bases between them. The CDR3 sequence: CASSVLGRGHEKLFF. Written as DNA, the CDR3 is TGTGCCAGCAGCGTCTTGGGCAGGGGTCATGAAAAACTGTTTTTT.

This clone was picked up one time. The rearrangement links TRBV9 to TRBJ2-3; 12 positions match TRBD2. Germline CDR1 SGDLS, CDR2 YYNGEE. After removal of 2 bases from V and 0 bases from J, the junction contained 4 bases not matched to a gene. The CDR3 length is 17 residues. The CDR3 DNA follows: TGTGCCAGCAGCGTTGGACTAGCGGGGAAAAGCACAGATACGCAGTATTTT. Residues: CASSVGLAGKSTDTQYF.

The V call is TRBV4-3, the J call TRBJ2-2, with D unclear. Trimming stripped 0 bases from V and 6 bases from J, with 14 bases between. From germline, CDR1 is LGHNA and CDR2 YSLEER. The CDR3 length is 16 residues. The DNA for the CDR3 is TGCGCCAGCAGCCAAGACGGCCCCCAGGCAGCCGGGGAGCTGTTTTTT. Translating it yields CASSQDGPQAAGELFF.

The V gene is TRBV12-5, the J gene TRBJ2-1; D ambiguous. The length of the CDR3 is 15 residues. V lost 4 bases, J lost 0 bases, and 10 bases lay in between. Germline V gives CDR1 LGHNT, CDR2 FRNRAP. The CDR3 bases are TGTGCTAGTGGTTCCTCGACTCGCTCCTACAATGAGCAGTTCTTC. It codes for CASGSSTRSYNEQFF.

The chain combines TRBV4-3 with TRBJ2-1; 8 bases line up with TRBD2. Germline CDR1 is LGHNA and CDR2 is YSLEER. The V and J ends lost 0 bases and 3 bases, in that order; junction bases with no gene match: 10. This CDR3 contains 18 residues. The chain's CDR3 is CASSQEGPRGGRYNEQFF. In DNA form, the CDR3 reads TGCGCCAGCAGCCAAGAAGGGCCACGGGGGGGCCGCTACAATGAGCAGTTCTTC.